The next 3 T cell receptor beta chains were all read from a single sample in a study of T cells of healthy individuals. A single record per CDR3 protein comes from TCRdb applying MiXCR to the 5' RACE reads. Of 85,000 to 100,000 distinct CDR3 sequences detected, about 16% appear once; the ten largest clones hold about 6%. These receptors all come from a human donor in good health.

On this clonotype: Possible read error: a much larger clone is one base away. J is TRBJ2-2 and V is TRBV7-9; unclear D gene. Trimming took off 0 bases at V and 4 bases at J, with 3 bases between the two ends. CDR1 is SEHNR and CDR2 is FQNEAQ in the germline V gene (reference sequence). CDR3 length: 13 amino acids. The CDR3 region is CASSLAVTGELFF. CDR3 sequence (DNA): TGTGCCAGCAGCTTAGCCGTCACCGGGGAGCTGTTTTTT. The full variable domain, with the rest looked up from reference TRBV7-9 and TRBJ2-2, is DTGVSQNPRHKITKRGQNVTFRCDPISEHNRLYWYRQTLGQGPEFLTYFQNEAQLEKSRLLSDRFSAERPKGSFSTLEIQRTEQGDSAMYLCASSLAVTGELFFGEGSRLTVL.

The V and J genes are TRBV5-1 and TRBJ2-7; TRBD2 matches at 8 bases. CDR1 and CDR2 from the germline V gene are SGHRS and YFSETQ. V shed 4 bases and J 4 bases; nucleotides not matched to a gene: 7. This CDR3 spans 14 amino acids. The CDR3 nucleotides read TGCGCCAGCAGCACGGGGGGGGTCCTATACGAGCAGTACTTC. This translates into CASSTGGVLYEQYF.

The genes are TRBV3-1 and TRBJ2-5, with TRBD2 matching over 12 bases. The germline V gene encodes CDR1 LGHDT and CDR2 YNNKEL (reference sequence). This CDR3 region has 16 residues. V shed 0 bases, J shed 7 bases, and the junction held 6 bases outside the gene matches. CDR3 sequence: CASSQDRLAGAGTQYF. CDR3 nucleotides: TGTGCCAGCAGCCAAGATCGACTAGCGGGAGCGGGGACCCAGTACTTC.